Each of the 29 T cell receptor beta chains below was sequenced from the same sample in a study of STAT5B mutations in CD4+ large granular lymphocyte leukemia. Repertoires were generated with immunoSEQ multiplex PCR, while TCRdb's copy carries only in-frame clones and drops some. The table has about 30,000 clones, roughly three quarters seen once; the top ten hold 2% to 2.5%. Sequencing used CD4+ T cells from blood buffy coats. Source of these receptors: a human donor in good health.

This chain connects TRBV9 to TRBJ2-2; 8 nucleotides align to TRBD1. The germline gives CDR1 SGDLS, CDR2 YYNGEE. This CDR3 region has 15 residues. Trimming at V came to 2 bases and at J to 4 bases, leaving 4 bases not matched to a gene. The CDR3 spells CASSVRGQATGELFF. The DNA for the CDR3 is TGTGCCAGCAGCGTCAGGGGGCAGGCCACCGGGGAGCTGTTTTTT.

The chain joins TRBV6-4 to TRBJ2-1; possible D gene TRBD2, 6 bases. Trimming left V 8 bases short and J 8 bases short, with 28 bases between. This CDR3 comprises 17 residues. Germline V gene sequence: CDR1 MRHNA, CDR2 SNTAGT. CDR3 amino acids: CASLRLTREWPGDEQFF. For the CDR3, the DNA is TGTGCCAGCCTACGACTAACAAGGGAATGGCCGGGAGATGAGCAGTTCTTC.

The V call is TRBV21-1, the J call TRBJ1-2; no check of the table's D call, TRBD1, against the DNA was made. TRBV21-1 is a pseudogene locus. The CDR3 length is 14 residues. The CDR3 loop reads CASLNGNRAGGYTF. CDR3 DNA sequence: TGTGCCAGCCTTAACGGGAACAGGGCCGGGGGCTACACCTTC.

The CDR3 loop is CASSPNFAGSGYTF. The CDR3 DNA reads as TGTGCCAGCTCACCAAATTTCGCGGGGAGCGGCTACACCTTC. The rearrangement joins TRBV18 to TRBJ1-2; D is uncertain. Trimming pared 2 bases from V and 8 bases from J, leaving 15 bases between. CDR1 is KGHSH, CDR2 LQKENI, per germline. The CDR3 runs 14 residues.

In the case of this clone: The same CDR3 is also encoded by other DNA sequences in this sample. The V call is TRBV5-1, the J call TRBJ1-2; possibly TRBD1 for D (6 bases). Germline assignment: CDR1 SGHRS and CDR2 YFSETQ. This CDR3 spans 14 amino acids. V dropped 4 bases and J dropped 8 bases, with 18 bases sitting between them. This chain's CDR3 is CASSPGGSSYGYTF. In DNA form, the CDR3 reads TGCGCCAGCAGCCCGGGGGGCAGCTCCTACGGCTACACCTTC.

CDR3 amino acids: CASRGDASSYEQYF. CDR3 coding DNA: TGTGCCAGCAGGGGGGACGCGAGCTCCTACGAGCAGTACTTC. The J gene is TRBJ2-7, the V gene TRBV2, with D possibly being TRBD1 or TRBD2 (5 bases each). CDR1 is SNHLY, CDR2 FYNNEI, per germline. Trimming cost V 6 bases and J 0 bases, with 12 bases left between them. The length of the CDR3 is 14 residues. Together with reference TRBV2 and TRBJ2-7, the CDR3 gives the full variable domain: EPEVTQTPSHQVTQMGQEVILRCVPISNHLYFYWYRQILGQKVEFLVSFYNNEISEKSEIFDDQFSVERPDGSNFTLKIRSTKLEDSAMYFCASRGDASSYEQYFGPGTRLTVT.

The chain combines TRBV28 with TRBJ2-3, with TRBD1 matching 8 bases. CDR1 is MDHEN, CDR2 SYDVKM, per germline. J gave up 3 bases and V 6 bases, and 2 bases lay outside the gene matches. The CDR3 has 13 amino acids. The CDR3 region is CASRTGGTDTQYF. The CDR3 nucleotides are TGTGCCAGCAGAACAGGGGGGACAGATACGCAGTATTTT.

This sequence joins TRBV29-1 and TRBJ2-1; D may be TRBD2 (6 bases). Germline loops: CDR1 SQVTM, CDR2 ANQGSEA. This CDR3 is 16 amino acids long. Trimming cost V 4 bases and J 1 base, with 17 bases left between them. The CDR3 coding sequence is TGCAGCGTTGCCCCCCGGGGGTCCCCATCCTACAATGAGCAGTTCTTC. Its translation: CSVAPRGSPSYNEQFF.

This clone appeared a few times. At one of its ends the junction is not consistent with the germline gene, which may arise from a read error. The rearrangement uses TRBV28 and TRBJ1-1; D gene uncertain. There are 9 residues in the CDR3. Germline V gene data show CDR1 as MDHEN and CDR2 as SYDVKM. The CDR3 nucleotides read TGTGCCACCGTGGGGAGGGTGATCTTT. This encodes CATVGRVIF.

The V and J genes are TRBV27 and TRBJ1-3, with D possibly TRBD1 on 6 matching bases. Germline V gene lookup returns CDR1 MNHEY and CDR2 SMNVEV (reference sequence). Trimming shortened V by 2 bases and J by 0 bases, and 14 bases separated the two germline ends. The CDR3 extends over 17 amino acids. In DNA, the CDR3 is TGTGCCAGCAGTTTACCCGAGACAGGCCCCTCTGGAAACACCATATATTTT. Protein: CASSLPETGPSGNTIYF.

The chain combines TRBV28 with TRBJ1-2; D is ambiguous. CDR1 is MDHEN, CDR2 SYDVKM, per germline. The CDR3 is 13 amino acids. The germline V and J ends were trimmed by 4 bases and 4 bases, with 10 bases remaining between them. The CDR3, as DNA: TGTGCCAGCAGTTGGGGAAATATCTATGGCTACACCTTC. Amino acid sequence: CASSWGNIYGYTF.

This clone occurred a few times. The chain is built from TRBV7-9 and TRBJ1-6; D is unresolved. Germline V gene lookup returns CDR1 SEHNR and CDR2 FQNEAQ (reference sequence). This CDR3 is 10 amino acids long. CDR3 nucleotides: TGTGTGGGGAACAACTCACCCCTCCACTTT. Residues: CVGNNSPLHF.

J is TRBJ2-1 and V is TRBV5-4, with 12 bases that match TRBD2. The CDR3 length is 16 residues. Germline CDR1 and CDR2: SGHNT and YYREEE (reference sequence). J lost 4 bases, V lost 5 bases, and 7 bases had no gene match. CDR3 sequence reads: CASSFGTSGLYNEQFF. CDR3 nucleotide sequence: TGTGCCAGCAGTTTCGGGACTAGCGGGTTATACAATGAGCAGTTCTTC.

This clone was seen once. In DNA form, the CDR3 reads TGTGCCAGCAGCCTCCTACAGGGGGCGCCTAATGAAAAACTGTTTTTT. Its translation is CASSLLQGAPNEKLFF. The chain joins TRBV7-2 to TRBJ1-4; TRBD1 aligns across 9 bases. V trimming: 5 bases; J trimming: 3 bases; junction bases outside the gene matches: 7. Per the germline V gene, CDR1 is SGHTA and CDR2 is FQGNSA. The CDR3 runs 16 residues.

The chain has TRBV5-1 and TRBJ1-1; the match to TRBD1 covers 8 bases. The CDR3 contains 14 residues. In germline, CDR1 is SGHRS, CDR2 YFSETQ. Losses at the gene ends were 4 bases for V and 6 bases for J; bases not matched to a gene: 8. The CDR3 region is CASSLGQGSPEAFF. Here the CDR3 DNA reads TGCGCCAGCAGCCTAGGACAGGGAAGCCCTGAAGCTTTCTTT.

The table lists this clone with a few counts. This CDR3 is CASSAGQGYWEKLFF. The CDR3 DNA reads TGCGCCAGCAGCGCCGGACAGGGCTATTGGGAAAAACTGTTTTTT. The rearrangement joins TRBV5-1 to TRBJ1-4; 8 nucleotides line up with TRBD1. Germline V gives CDR1 SGHRS, CDR2 YFSETQ. This CDR3 is built from 15 residues. J gave up 8 bases and V 4 bases, and 10 bases lay outside the gene matches. The full variable domain, in which reference TRBV5-1 and TRBJ1-4 provide the parts outside the CDR3, is KAGVTQTPRYLIKTRGQQVTLSCSPISGHRSVSWYQQTPGQGLQFLFEYFSETQRNKGNFPGRFSGRQFSNSRSEMNVSTLELGDSALYLCASSAGQGYWEKLFFGSGTQLSVL.

This clone turned up a few times. The chain employs TRBV5-1 and TRBJ1-6; D not certain. The V gene's germline CDR1 is SGHRS and CDR2 YFSETQ. CDR3 size: 15 residues. Trimming cost V 0 bases and J 8 bases, with 12 bases left between them. The CDR3 DNA is TGCGCCAGCAGCTTGGAGGCCGGTAGGGATTCACCCCTCCACTTT. It translates to CASSLEAGRDSPLHF.

V is TRBV7-2 and J is TRBJ2-3; TRBD1 matches at 12 bases. Trimming removed 5 bases from V and 5 bases from J; junction bases left unmatched: 11. Germline V gene sequence: CDR1 SGHTA, CDR2 FQGNSA. This CDR3 comprises 17 residues. The CDR3 here is CASSRHSGTGGVDTQYF. CDR3 DNA sequence: TGTGCCAGCAGCCGCCACTCCGGGACAGGGGGCGTAGATACGCAGTATTTT. The full variable domain, with the rest looked up from reference TRBV7-2 and TRBJ2-3, is GAGVSQSPSNKVTEKGKDVELRCDPISGHTALYWYRQSLGQGLEFLIYFQGNSAPDKSGLPSDRFSAERTGGSVSTLTIQRTQQEDSAVYLCASSRHSGTGGVDTQYFGPGTRLTVL.

V is TRBV19 and J is TRBJ1-2; a weak D match, TRBD1 (5 bases). Germline assignment: CDR1 LNHDA and CDR2 SQIVND (reference sequence). CDR3 length: 15 residues. Trimming removed 5 bases from V and 4 bases from J, with 17 bases in between. The CDR3 DNA is TGTGCCAGTAGTCCGCGGACACCAGTTGTCTATGGCTACACCTTC. It codes for CASSPRTPVVYGYTF.

The gene calls are TRBV7-2 and TRBJ2-5, with D perhaps matching TRBD2 (5 bases). This CDR3 comprises 14 residues. V was pared by 5 bases and J by 5 bases, with 15 bases between. Germline assignment: CDR1 SGHTA and CDR2 FQGNSA. The CDR3 DNA follows: TGTGCCAGCAGCCCCCGTGAGGGTTGGGAGACCCAGTACTTC. This codes for CASSPREGWETQYF.

The rearrangement joins TRBV7-2 to TRBJ1-1; D unclear. V lost 1 base, J lost 6 bases, and 9 bases lay in between. This CDR3 spans 13 amino acids. CDR1 SGHTA and CDR2 FQGNSA come from the germline V gene. In nucleotides, the CDR3 is TGTGCCAGCAGCTTAGGGCCGGGATCTGAAGCTTTCTTT. Protein sequence: CASSLGPGSEAFF.

This chain links TRBV7-2 with TRBJ1-5; maybe TRBD1 (5 bases). Germline V gene lookup returns CDR1 SGHTA and CDR2 FQGNSA. Trimming took 3 bases from V and 5 from J, leaving 14 bases between them. The CDR3 is made up of 15 amino acids. The CDR3 region has the DNA TGTGCCAGCAGCTTGTCGTCCTCAGGGCATCAGCCCCAGCATTTT. As protein: CASSLSSSGHQPQHF.

This rearrangement joins TRBV4-1 to TRBJ2-5, with 9 positions matching TRBD2. Germline V lookup: CDR1 MGHRA, CDR2 YSYEKL. This CDR3 has 16 residues. Unmatched junction bases numbered 7, after V lost 0 bases and J lost 5 bases. The DNA for the CDR3 is TGCGCCAGCAGCCAAGAAGGTAGCGGGAGTCATGAGACCCAGTACTTC. As protein: CASSQEGSGSHETQYF.

The CDR3 DNA sequence: TGCAGCGCCTGGGTCGTCTACGAGCAGTACTTC. Its protein product is CSAWVVYEQYF. V is TRBV29-1 and J is TRBJ2-7, with no clear D. The ends were cut back, 7 bases at V and 3 bases at J, with 10 bases in the middle. Per the germline V gene, CDR1 is SQVTM and CDR2 is ANQGSEA. The CDR3 has 11 amino acids.

The rearrangement joins TRBV7-2 to TRBJ2-1, with TRBD1 identical over 9 bases. The CDR3 spans 15 residues. Germline trimming cut 7 bases from V and 6 bases from J; bases unmatched to any gene: 10. CDR1 and CDR2 from the germline V gene are SGHTA and FQGNSA. The CDR3 DNA follows: TGTGCCAGCACCGACAGGGGACAGGGCTTCAATGAGCAGTTCTTC. Amino acid sequence: CASTDRGQGFNEQFF.

The sample holds a few counts of this clone. V is TRBV7-2 and J is TRBJ2-7; possible D gene TRBD2, 7 bases. With 0 bases removed from V and 2 bases from J, the gap between germline ends came to 11 bases. The germline gives CDR1 SGHTA, CDR2 FQGNSA. The CDR3 length is 15 residues. The CDR3 region is CASSLARGQTYEQYF. DNA of the CDR3: TGTGCCAGCAGCTTAGCGCGGGGGCAAACCTACGAGCAGTACTTC.

The chain has TRBV19 and TRBJ1-1; D perhaps matches TRBD1 (5 bases). V lost 4 bases, J lost 5 bases, and 26 bases lay in between. The CDR3 runs 18 residues. The germline V gene has CDR1 LNHDA and CDR2 SQIVND (reference sequence). The CDR3 nucleotides are TGTGCCAGTAGTAAGGCGGATCCTGGACCGCTAAAGGGGACTGAAGCTTTCTTT. This sequence encodes CASSKADPGPLKGTEAFF.

The J gene is TRBJ1-2, the V gene TRBV10-3, with D possibly matching TRBD1 (5 bases). This CDR3 has 13 residues. With 1 base removed from V and 10 bases from J, the gap between germline ends came to 13 bases. The V gene's germline CDR1 is ENHRY and CDR2 SYGVKD. The CDR3 region is CAISEFIRGDYTF. CDR3 sequence (DNA): TGTGCCATCAGTGAGTTTATTAGGGGTGACTACACCTTC.

The chain uses TRBV6-5 and TRBJ2-7; 7 nucleotides align to TRBD1. V was pared by 10 bases and J by 4 bases, with 10 bases of the junction left unmatched. CDR3 length: 13 residues. The germline V gene has CDR1 MNHEY and CDR2 SVGAGI. The CDR3 DNA is TGTGCCACCACCGGACAGGCCGGGTACGAGCAGTACTTC. Translation: CATTGQAGYEQYF.